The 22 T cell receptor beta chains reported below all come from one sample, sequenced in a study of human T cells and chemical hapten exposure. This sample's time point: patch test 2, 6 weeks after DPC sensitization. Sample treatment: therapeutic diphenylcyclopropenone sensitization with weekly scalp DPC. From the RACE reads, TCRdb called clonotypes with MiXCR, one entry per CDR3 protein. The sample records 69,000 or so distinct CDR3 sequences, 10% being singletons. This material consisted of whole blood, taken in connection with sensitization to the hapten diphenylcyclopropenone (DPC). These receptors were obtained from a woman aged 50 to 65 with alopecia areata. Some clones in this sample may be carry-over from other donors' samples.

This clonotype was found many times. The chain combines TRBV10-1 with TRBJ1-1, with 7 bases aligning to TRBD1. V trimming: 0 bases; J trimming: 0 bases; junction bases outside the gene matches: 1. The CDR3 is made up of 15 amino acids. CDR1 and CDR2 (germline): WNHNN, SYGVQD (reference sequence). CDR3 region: CASSESGTVNTEAFF. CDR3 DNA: TGCGCCAGCAGTGAGTCGGGGACAGTGAACACTGAAGCTTTCTTT.

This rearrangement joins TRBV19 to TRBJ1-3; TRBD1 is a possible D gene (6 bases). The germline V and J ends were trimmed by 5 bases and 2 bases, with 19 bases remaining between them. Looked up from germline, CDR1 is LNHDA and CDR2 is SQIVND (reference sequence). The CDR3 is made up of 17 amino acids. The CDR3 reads CASSSLLPGDAGNTIYF. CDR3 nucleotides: TGTGCCAGTAGTTCATTACTACCAGGGGACGCTGGAAACACCATATATTTT.

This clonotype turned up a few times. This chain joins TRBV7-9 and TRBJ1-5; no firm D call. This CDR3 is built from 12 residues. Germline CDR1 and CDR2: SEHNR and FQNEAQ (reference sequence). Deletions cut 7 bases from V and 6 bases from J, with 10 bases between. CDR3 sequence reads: CASTSAGQPQHF. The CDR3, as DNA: TGTGCCAGCACCTCTGCGGGTCAGCCCCAGCATTTT.

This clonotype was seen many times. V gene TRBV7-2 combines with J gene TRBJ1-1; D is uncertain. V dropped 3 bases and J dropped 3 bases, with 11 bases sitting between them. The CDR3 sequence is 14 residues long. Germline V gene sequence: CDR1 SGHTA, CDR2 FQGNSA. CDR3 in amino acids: CASSFYKGDTEAFF. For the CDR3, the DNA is TGTGCCAGCAGCTTTTATAAGGGCGACACTGAAGCTTTCTTT. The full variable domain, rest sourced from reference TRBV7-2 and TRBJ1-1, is GAGVSQSPSNKVTEKGKDVELRCDPISGHTALYWYRQSLGQGLEFLIYFQGNSAPDKSGLPSDRFSAERTGGSVSTLTIQRTQQEDSAVYLCASSFYKGDTEAFFGQGTRLTVV.

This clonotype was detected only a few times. The CDR3 is CASSQGMASGIYEQYF. CDR3 nucleotide sequence: TGCGCCAGCAGCCAAGGGATGGCTAGCGGGATTTACGAGCAGTACTTC. This chain joins TRBV4-1 and TRBJ2-7; TRBD2 matches at 9 bases. The V segment lost 1 base and the J segment 4 bases; nucleotides outside the gene matches: 8. The CDR3 spans 16 residues. Germline lookup yields CDR1 MGHRA and CDR2 YSYEKL.

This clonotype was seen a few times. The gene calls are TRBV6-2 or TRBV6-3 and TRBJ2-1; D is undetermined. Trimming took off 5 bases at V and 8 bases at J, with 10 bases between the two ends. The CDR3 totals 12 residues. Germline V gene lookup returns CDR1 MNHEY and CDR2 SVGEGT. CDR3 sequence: CASSNRPDEQFF. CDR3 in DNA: TGTGCCAGCAGTAATCGCCCTGATGAGCAGTTCTTC.

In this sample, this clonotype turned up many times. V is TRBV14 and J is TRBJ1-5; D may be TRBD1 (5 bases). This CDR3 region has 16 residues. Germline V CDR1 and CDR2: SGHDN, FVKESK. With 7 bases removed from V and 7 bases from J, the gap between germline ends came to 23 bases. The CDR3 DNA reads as TGTGCCAGCACCAACCAAATCCGTAAGACAGACCAGCCCCAGCATTTT. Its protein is CASTNQIRKTDQPQHF.

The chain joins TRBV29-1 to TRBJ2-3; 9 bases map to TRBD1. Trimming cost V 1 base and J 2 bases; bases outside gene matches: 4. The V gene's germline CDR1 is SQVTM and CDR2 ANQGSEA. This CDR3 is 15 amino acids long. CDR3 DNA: TGCAGCGTTGAAGGGGGACAGGGCTACACAGATACGCAGTATTTT. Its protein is CSVEGGQGYTDTQYF.

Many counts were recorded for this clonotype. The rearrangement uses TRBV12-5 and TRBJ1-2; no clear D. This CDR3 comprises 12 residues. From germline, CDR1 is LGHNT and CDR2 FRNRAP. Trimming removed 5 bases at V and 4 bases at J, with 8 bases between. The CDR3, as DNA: TGTGCTAGTGGTCCCTCTAGCTATGGCTACACCTTC. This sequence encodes CASGPSSYGYTF.

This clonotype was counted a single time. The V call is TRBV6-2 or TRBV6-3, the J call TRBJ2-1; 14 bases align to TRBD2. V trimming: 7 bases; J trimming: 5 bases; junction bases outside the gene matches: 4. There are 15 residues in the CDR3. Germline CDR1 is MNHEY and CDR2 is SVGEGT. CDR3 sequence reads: CASTRGLAGDNEQFF. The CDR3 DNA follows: TGTGCCAGCACCAGGGGACTAGCGGGAGACAATGAGCAGTTCTTC.

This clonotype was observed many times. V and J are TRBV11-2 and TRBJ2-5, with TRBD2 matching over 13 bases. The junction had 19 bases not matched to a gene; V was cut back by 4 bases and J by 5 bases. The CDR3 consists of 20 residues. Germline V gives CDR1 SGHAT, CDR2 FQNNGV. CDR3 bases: TGTGCCAGCAGCTCCACCACTGGACTAGCGGGAGTGGTTGGCTCGGAGACCCAGTACTTC. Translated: CASSSTTGLAGVVGSETQYF.

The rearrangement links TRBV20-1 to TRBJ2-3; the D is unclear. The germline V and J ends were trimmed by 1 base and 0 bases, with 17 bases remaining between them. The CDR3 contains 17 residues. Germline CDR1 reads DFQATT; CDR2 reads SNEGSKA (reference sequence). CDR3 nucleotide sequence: TGCAGTGCTAGAGGTTGGATTTACGGAAAGAGCACAGATACGCAGTATTTT. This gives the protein CSARGWIYGKSTDTQYF.

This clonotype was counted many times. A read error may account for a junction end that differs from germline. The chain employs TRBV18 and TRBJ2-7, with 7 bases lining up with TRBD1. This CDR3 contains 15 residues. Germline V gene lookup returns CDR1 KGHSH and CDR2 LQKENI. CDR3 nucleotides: TGTGTCAGCTCACCCGGCAAGACAGGGACCCACGAGCAGTACTTC. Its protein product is CVSSPGKTGTHEQYF.

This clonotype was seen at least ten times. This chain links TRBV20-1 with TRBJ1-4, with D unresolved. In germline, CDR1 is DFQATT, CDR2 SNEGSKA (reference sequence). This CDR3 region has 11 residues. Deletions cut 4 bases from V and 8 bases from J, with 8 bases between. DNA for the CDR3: TGCAGTGCTACCCGGGGAGAAAAACTGTTTTTT. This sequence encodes CSATRGEKLFF.

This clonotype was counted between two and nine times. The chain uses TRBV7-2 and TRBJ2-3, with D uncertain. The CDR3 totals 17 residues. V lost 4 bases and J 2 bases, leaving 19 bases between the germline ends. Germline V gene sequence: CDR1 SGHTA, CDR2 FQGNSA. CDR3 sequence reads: CASSSLGRQTITDTQYF. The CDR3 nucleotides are TGTGCCAGCAGCTCTTTAGGTCGCCAAACTATCACAGATACGCAGTATTTT.

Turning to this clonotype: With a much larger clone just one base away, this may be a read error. The CDR3, as DNA: TGTGCCAGCAGCCGGGACAGGGGAGAAAAACTGATTTTT. This translates into CASSRDRGEKLIF. The gene calls are TRBV13 and TRBJ1-4, with 10 bases identical to TRBD1. Germline-derived CDR1 and CDR2 are PRHDT and FYEKMQ (reference sequence). This CDR3 contains 13 residues.

The CDR3 coding sequence is TGTGCCAGCAGCTTAGGGTCCAGGGCGAATTCACCCCTCCACTTT. Amino acid sequence: CASSLGSRANSPLHF. The chain couples TRBV7-6 to TRBJ1-6; tentative D call: TRBD1 (5 bases). Germline CDR1 is SGHVS and CDR2 is FNYEAQ. This CDR3 spans 15 amino acids. V was pared by 1 base and J by 7 bases, with 11 bases between.

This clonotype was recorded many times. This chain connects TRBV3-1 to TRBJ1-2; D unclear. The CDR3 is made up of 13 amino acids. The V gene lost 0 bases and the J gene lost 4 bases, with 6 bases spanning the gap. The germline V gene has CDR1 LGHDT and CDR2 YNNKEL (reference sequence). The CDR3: CASSQDNSYGYTF. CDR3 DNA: TGTGCCAGCAGCCAAGATAACAGCTATGGCTACACCTTC. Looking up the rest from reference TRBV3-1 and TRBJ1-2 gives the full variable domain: DTAVSQTPKYLVTQMGNDKSIKCEQNLGHDTMYWYKQDSKKFLKIMFSYNNKELIINETVPNRFSPKSPDKAHLNLHINSLELGDSAVYFCASSQDNSYGYTFGSGTRLTVV.

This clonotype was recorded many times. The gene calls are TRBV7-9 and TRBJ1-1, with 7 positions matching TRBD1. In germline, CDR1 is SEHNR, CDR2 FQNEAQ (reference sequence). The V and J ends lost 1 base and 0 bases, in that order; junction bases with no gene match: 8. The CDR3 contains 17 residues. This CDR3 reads CASSLVQGVYMNTEAFF. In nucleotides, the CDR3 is TGTGCCAGCAGCTTAGTGCAGGGGGTGTACATGAACACTGAAGCTTTCTTT.

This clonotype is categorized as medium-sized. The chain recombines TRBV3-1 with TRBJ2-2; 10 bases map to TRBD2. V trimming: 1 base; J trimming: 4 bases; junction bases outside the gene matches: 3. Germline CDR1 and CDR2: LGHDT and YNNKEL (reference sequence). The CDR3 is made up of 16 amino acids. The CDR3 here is CASSQALAGATGELFF. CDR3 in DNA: TGTGCCAGCAGCCAAGCCCTAGCGGGAGCCACCGGGGAGCTGTTTTTT.

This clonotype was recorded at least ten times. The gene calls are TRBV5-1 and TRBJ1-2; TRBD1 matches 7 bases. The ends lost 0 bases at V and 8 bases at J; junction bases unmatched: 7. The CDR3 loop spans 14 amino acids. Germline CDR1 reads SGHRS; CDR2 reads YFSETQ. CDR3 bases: TGCGCCAGCAGCTTGGAAGGGGGCTTTGCGGGCTACACCTTC. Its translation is CASSLEGGFAGYTF. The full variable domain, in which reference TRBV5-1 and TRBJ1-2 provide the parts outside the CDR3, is KAGVTQTPRYLIKTRGQQVTLSCSPISGHRSVSWYQQTPGQGLQFLFEYFSETQRNKGNFPGRFSGRQFSNSRSEMNVSTLELGDSALYLCASSLEGGFAGYTFGSGTRLTVV.

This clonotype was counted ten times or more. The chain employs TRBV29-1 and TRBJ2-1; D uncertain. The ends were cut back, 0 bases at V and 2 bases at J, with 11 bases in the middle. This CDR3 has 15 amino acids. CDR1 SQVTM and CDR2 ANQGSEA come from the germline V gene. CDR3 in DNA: TGCAGCGTTGAAGATATGGACCTCGCCTACAATGAGCAGTTCTTC. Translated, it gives CSVEDMDLAYNEQFF.